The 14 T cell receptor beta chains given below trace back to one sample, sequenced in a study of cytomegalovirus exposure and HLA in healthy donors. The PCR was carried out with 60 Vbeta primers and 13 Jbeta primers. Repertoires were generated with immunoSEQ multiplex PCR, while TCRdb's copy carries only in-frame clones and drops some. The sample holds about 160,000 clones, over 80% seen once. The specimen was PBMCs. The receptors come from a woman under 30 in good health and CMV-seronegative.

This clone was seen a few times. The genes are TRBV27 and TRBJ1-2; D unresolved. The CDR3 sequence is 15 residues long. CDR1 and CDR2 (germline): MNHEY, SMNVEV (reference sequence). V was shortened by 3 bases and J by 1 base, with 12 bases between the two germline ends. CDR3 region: CASSFVPPVNYGYTF. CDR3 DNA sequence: TGTGCCAGCAGTTTCGTCCCCCCCGTTAACTATGGCTACACCTTC.

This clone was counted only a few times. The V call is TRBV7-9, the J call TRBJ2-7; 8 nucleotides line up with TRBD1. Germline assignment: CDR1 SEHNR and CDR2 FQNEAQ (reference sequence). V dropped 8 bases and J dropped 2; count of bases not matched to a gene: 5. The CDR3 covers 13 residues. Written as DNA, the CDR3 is TGTGCCAGCTGGAGACAGGGGACCTACGAGCAGTACTTC. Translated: CASWRQGTYEQYF.

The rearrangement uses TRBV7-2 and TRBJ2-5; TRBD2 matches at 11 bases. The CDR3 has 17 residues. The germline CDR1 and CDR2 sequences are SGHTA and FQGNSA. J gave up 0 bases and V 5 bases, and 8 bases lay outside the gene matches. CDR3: CASSAPPSGGYQETQYF. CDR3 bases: TGTGCCAGCAGCGCACCGCCTAGCGGGGGGTACCAAGAGACCCAGTACTTC.

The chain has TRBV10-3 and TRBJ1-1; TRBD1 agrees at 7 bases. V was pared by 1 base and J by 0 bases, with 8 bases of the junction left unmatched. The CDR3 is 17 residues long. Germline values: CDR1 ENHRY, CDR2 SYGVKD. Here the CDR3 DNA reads TGTGCCATCAGTGAGTTGGCGACAGGGACTTTGAACACTGAAGCTTTCTTT. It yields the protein CAISELATGTLNTEAFF.

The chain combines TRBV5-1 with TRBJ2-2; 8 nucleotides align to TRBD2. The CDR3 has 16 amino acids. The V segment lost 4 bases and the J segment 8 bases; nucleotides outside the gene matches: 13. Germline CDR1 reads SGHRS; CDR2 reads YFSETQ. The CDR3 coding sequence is TGCGCCAGCAGCCGGGAGGGGGAAGCGGGCCGGGGGGAGCTGTTTTTT. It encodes CASSREGEAGRGELFF. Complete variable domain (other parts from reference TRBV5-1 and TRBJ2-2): KAGVTQTPRYLIKTRGQQVTLSCSPISGHRSVSWYQQTPGQGLQFLFEYFSETQRNKGNFPGRFSGRQFSNSRSEMNVSTLELGDSALYLCASSREGEAGRGELFFGEGSRLTVL.

The chain's CDR3 is CASRLQGAQGYTF. DNA of the CDR3: TGTGCCAGCAGATTACAGGGGGCGCAGGGCTACACCTTC. V and J are TRBV6-1 and TRBJ1-2; TRBD1 matches 9 bases. CDR3 length: 13 residues. Germline V gene sequence: CDR1 MNHNS, CDR2 SASEGT. Germline trimming cut 6 bases from V and 8 bases from J; bases unmatched to any gene: 7.

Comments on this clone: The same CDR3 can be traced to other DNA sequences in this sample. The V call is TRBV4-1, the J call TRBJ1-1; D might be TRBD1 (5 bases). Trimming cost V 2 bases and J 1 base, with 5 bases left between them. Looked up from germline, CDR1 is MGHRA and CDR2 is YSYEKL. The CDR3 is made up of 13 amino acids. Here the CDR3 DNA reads TGCGCCAGCAGCCAAACAGGGAACACTGAAGCTTTCTTT. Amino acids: CASSQTGNTEAFF.

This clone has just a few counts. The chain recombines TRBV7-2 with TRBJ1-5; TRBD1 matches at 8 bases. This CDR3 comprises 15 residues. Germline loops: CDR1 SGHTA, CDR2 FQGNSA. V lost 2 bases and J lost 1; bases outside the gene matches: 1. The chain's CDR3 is CASSLRTGSNQPQHF. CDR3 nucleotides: TGTGCCAGCAGCTTACGGACAGGGAGCAATCAGCCCCAGCATTTT.

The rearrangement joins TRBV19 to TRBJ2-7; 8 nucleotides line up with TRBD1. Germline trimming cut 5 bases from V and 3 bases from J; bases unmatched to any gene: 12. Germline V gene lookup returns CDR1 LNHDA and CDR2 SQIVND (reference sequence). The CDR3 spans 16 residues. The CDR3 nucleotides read TGTGCCAGTAGTCGGGGAGTTCCGACAGGGGTCTACGAGCAGTACTTC. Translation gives CASSRGVPTGVYEQYF.

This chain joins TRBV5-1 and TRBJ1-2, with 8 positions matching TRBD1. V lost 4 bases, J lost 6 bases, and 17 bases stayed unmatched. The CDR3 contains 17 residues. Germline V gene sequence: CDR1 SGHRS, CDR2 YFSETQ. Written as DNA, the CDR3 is TGCGCCAGCAGCCCCGGACAGGGAGCCCTCGCATTCGATGGCTACACCTTC. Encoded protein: CASSPGQGALAFDGYTF.

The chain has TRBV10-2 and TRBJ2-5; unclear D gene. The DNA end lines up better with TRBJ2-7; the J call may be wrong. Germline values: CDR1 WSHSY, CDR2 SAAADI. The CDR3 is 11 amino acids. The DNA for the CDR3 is TGCGCCAGCAGTGAGTCTAGCGAGCAGTACTTC. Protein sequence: CASSESSEQYF.

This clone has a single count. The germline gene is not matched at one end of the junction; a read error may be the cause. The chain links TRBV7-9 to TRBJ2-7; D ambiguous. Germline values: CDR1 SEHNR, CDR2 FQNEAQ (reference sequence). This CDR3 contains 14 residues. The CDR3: CSSSSWQVRWEQYF. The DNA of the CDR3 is TGTTCCAGCAGCTCATGGCAGGTCCGCTGGGAGCAGTACTTC.

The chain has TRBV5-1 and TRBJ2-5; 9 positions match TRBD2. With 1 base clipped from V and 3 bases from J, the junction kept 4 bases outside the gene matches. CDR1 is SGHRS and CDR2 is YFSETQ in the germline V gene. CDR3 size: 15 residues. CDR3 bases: TGCGCCAGCAGCTTGCGCCCTAGCGGGGAAGAGACCCAGTACTTC. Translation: CASSLRPSGEETQYF. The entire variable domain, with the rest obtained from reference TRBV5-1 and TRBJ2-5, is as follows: KAGVTQTPRYLIKTRGQQVTLSCSPISGHRSVSWYQQTPGQGLQFLFEYFSETQRNKGNFPGRFSGRQFSNSRSEMNVSTLELGDSALYLCASSLRPSGEETQYFGPGTRLLVL.

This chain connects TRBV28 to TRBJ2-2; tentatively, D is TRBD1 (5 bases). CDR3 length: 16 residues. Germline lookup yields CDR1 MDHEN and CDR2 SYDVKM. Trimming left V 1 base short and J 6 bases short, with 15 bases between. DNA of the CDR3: TGTGCCAGCAGTTTATACCCCGCCAGGGCGGCCGGGGAGCTGTTTTTT. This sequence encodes CASSLYPARAAGELFF.